This T cell receptor beta chain appears in the sequencing data of a study of OX40 agonist ivuxolimab in advanced cancers. With regard to this clone: The antigen remains undetermined.

V was cut by 5 bases and J by 6 bases, with 16 bases left in between. Germline CDR1 and CDR2: LNHDA and SQIVND (reference sequence). The CDR3 sequence is 14 residues long. Patients were ineligible given autoimmune disease history or systemic immunosuppression. Measured with immunoSEQ multiplex PCR; TCRdb has only the in-frame clones, and not every one. The sample yields about 34,000 clones, 70% to 85% seen once. Findings and limits, study-wide: In general, CD8+ T cells held more expanded clones than CD4+ did, on average.

Source: CD4+ or CD8+ T cells sorted from blood, taken in a trial of the OX40 agonist ivuxolimab. The rearrangement joins TRBV19 to TRBJ1-2; perhaps TRBD1 as D (6 bases). This receptor was obtained from an adult with an advanced solid tumor such as melanoma, head and neck, liver or kidney cancer. CDR3 loop: CASSPSWGHNGYTF. The CDR3 nucleotides read TGTGCCAGTAGTCCCAGCTGGGGGCATAATGGCTACACCTTC.